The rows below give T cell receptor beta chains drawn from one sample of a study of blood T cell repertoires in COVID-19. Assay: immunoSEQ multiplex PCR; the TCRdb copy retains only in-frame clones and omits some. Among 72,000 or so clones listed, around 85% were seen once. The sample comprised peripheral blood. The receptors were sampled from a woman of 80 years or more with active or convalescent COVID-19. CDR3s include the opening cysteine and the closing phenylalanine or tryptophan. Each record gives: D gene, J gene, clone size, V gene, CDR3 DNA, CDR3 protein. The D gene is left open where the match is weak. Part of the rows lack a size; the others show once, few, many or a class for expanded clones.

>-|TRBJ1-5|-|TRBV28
TGTGCCAGCAACAGGGATAGCAATCAGCCCCAGCATTTT
CASNRDSNQPQHF
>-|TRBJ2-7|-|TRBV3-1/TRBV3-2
TGTGCCAGCAGCCAAGGAGACAGGACCGAGCAGTACTTC
CASSQGDRTEQYF
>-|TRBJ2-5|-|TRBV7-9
TGTGCCAGCAGCGAACCGACAGAAGAGACCCAGTACTTC
CASSEPTEETQYF
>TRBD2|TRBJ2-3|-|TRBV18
TGTGCCAGCTCACGACGGGGGGGGAGCACAGATACGCAGTATTTT
CASSRRGGSTDTQYF
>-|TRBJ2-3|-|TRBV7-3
TGTGCCAGCAGCTTATGGGGGCCGGGAGATACGCAGTATTTT
CASSLWGPGDTQYF
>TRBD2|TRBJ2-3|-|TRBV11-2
TGTGCCAGCAGCTTCTATATCGGGACTAGCGGGGGAAGCACAGATACGCAGTATTTT
CASSFYIGTSGGSTDTQYF
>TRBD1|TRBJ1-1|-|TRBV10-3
TGTGCCATCAAAGAGGACAGGGGAAACACTGAAGCTTTCTTT
CAIKEDRGNTEAFF
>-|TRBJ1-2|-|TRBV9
TGTGCCAGCAGCCGGGACTCTACTAACTATGGCTACACCTTC
CASSRDSTNYGYTF
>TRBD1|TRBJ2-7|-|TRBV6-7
TGTGCCAGCAGTTACTCGTGGACAGGGACAAGTAACCTCTACGAGCAGTACTTC
CASSYSWTGTSNLYEQYF
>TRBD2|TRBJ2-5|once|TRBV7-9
TGTGCCAGCAGCTTAGGGCTAGCGGCGATACAAGAGACCCAGTACTTC
CASSLGLAAIQETQYF
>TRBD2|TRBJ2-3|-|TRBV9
TGTGCCAGCAGCGAGGGACTAGCGACCACAGATACGCAGTATTTT
CASSEGLATTDTQYF
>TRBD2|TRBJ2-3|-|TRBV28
TGTGCCAGCAGCACTTCACTAGCGGCGAGCACAGATACGCAGTATTTT
CASSTSLAASTDTQYF
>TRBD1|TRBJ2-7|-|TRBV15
TGTGCCACCAGCAGGACAGGGGGGACCTACGAGCAGTACTTC
CATSRTGGTYEQYF
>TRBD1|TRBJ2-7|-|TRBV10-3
TGTGCCACCGGGACAGGGGGGTACGAGCAGTACTTC
CATGTGGYEQYF
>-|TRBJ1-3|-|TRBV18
TGTGCCAGCTCACGGGTCCAGGTCGATCGAAACACCATATATTTT
CASSRVQVDRNTIYF
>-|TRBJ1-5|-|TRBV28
TGTGCCAGCAGTTTAGGGGGAGGGGCCATAGATCCCCAGCATTTT
CASSLGGGAIDPQHF
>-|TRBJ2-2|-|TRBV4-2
TGTGCCAGCAGCCAAGTGGCTGGGGAGCTGTTTTTT
CASSQVAGELFF
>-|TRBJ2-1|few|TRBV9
TGTGCCAGCAGCGTAGATGGACAGATCTACAATGAGCAGTTCTTC
CASSVDGQIYNEQFF
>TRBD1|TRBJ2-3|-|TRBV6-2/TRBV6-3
TGTGCCAGCAGTGATATCCGGGACAGGGGGACAGATACGCAGTATTTT
CASSDIRDRGTDTQYF
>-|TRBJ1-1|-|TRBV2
TGTGCCAGCAGTATAGCGATGGCAGACACTGAAGCTTTCTTT
CASSIAMADTEAFF
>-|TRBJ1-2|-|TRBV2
TGTGCCAGCAGTGAAGTCATCTATGGCTACACCTTC
CASSEVIYGYTF
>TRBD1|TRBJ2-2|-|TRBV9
TGTGCCAGCAGCAAAACAGGGGTGTCCGGGGAGCTGTTTTTT
CASSKTGVSGELFF
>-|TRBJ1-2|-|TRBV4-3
TGCGCCAGCAGCCATCTAATCGGGGTAGCGGGGGCCAGTGGCTACACCTTC
CASSHLIGVAGASGYTF
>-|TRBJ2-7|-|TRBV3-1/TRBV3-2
TGTGCCAGCAGCCAAGATTCGAGAGAGCAGTACTTC
CASSQDSREQYF
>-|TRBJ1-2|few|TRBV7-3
TGTGCCAGCAGCTTATCAGGAGGATCTATCTATGGCTACACCTTC
CASSLSGGSIYGYTF
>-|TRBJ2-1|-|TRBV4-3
TGCGCCAGCAGCCAAGTCCTTAGGGGGGGGAGGGATGAGCAGTTCTTC
CASSQVLRGGRDEQFF
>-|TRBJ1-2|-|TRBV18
TGTGCCAGCTCACCAACCGTACAGGGATCTAACTATGGCTACACCTTC
CASSPTVQGSNYGYTF
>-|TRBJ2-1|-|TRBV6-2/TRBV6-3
TGTGCCAGCAGTTATGGAGTCCGCGTCAGCTCAGAGCGTAAAGAGCAGTTCTTC
CASSYGVRVSSERKEQFF
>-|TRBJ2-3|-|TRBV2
TGTGCCAGCAGGTTGCGGGATACGCAGTATTTT
CASRLRDTQYF
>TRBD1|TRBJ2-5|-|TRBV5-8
TGTGCCAGCAGCCGACAGGGGCGGCAACAAGAGACCCAGTACTTC
CASSRQGRQQETQYF
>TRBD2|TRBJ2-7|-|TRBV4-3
TGCGCCAGCAGCCAAGAGCTAGCGACTAGCGGGGGCTGGGGGCCCTACGAGCAGTACTTC
CASSQELATSGGWGPYEQYF
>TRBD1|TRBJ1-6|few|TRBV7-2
TGTGCCAGCAGCTTAGTTGACAGGGGATCACCCCTCCACTTT
CASSLVDRGSPLHF
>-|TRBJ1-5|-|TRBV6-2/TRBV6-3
TGTGCCAGCAGTCCACCCAGAGCAGGGTACCCCCAGCATTTT
CASSPPRAGYPQHF
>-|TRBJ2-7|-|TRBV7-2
TGTGCCAGCAGCTTAAGCACGTTCTTTGAGCAGTACTTC
CASSLSTFFEQYF
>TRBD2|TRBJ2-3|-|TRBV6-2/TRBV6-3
TGTGCCAGCAGTTTAGCGGGGGCTTTAAATACGCAGTATTTT
CASSLAGALNTQYF
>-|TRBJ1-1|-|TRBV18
TGTGCCAGCTCATCTCCCGGGACACCGAACACTGAAGCTTTCTTT
CASSSPGTPNTEAFF
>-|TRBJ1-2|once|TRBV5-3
TGTGCCAGAAGCCGAGGCCAGGGCTCCTATGGCTACACCTTC
CARSRGQGSYGYTF
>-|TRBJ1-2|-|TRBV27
TGTGCCAGCAGTTTCAGGGGCAGGCCCTATGGCTACACCTTC
CASSFRGRPYGYTF
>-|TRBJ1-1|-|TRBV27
TGTGCCAGCAGTTTAAGCTCAGGGGCCATGAACACTGAAGCTTTCTTT
CASSLSSGAMNTEAFF
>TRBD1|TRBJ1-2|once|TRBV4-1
TGCGCCAGCAGCCAAGTCGGGACAGGCGGCTACACCTTC
CASSQVGTGGYTF
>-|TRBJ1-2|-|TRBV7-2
TGTGCCAGCAGCGCCTCGAGACTTGGGTCTTCCTATGGCTACACCTTC
CASSASRLGSSYGYTF
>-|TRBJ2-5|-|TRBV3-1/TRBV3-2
TGTGCCAGCAGCCAAGGGGTAGTGGGGGGTTTCGAAGAGACCCAGTACTTC
CASSQGVVGGFEETQYF
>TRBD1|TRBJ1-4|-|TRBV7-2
TGTGCCAGCAGCTTAGTCCCTGACAGGGGAAGAAATGAAAAACTGTTTTTT
CASSLVPDRGRNEKLFF
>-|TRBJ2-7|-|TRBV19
TGTGCCGCAGGTCAAGCCTACGAGCAGTACTTC
CAAGQAYEQYF
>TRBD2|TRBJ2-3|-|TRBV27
TGTGCCAGCAGTCTGGGACTAGCGGGGGGGACAGATACGCAGTATTTT
CASSLGLAGGTDTQYF
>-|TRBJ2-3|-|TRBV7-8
TGTGCCAGCAGCTTTCGAGGAGATACGCAGTATTTT
CASSFRGDTQYF
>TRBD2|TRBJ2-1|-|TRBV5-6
TGTGCCAGCAGCTTGGTAGTTCTCGCGGGGGGGTACAATGAGCAGTTCTTC
CASSLVVLAGGYNEQFF
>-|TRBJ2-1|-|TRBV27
TGTGCCAGCAGTGCCCTTACAGGGAACAATGAGCAGTTCTTC
CASSALTGNNEQFF
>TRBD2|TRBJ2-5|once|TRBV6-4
TGTGCCAGCAGTGACTCCAGGTCGGGGGGGCCCCAAGAGACCCAGTACTTC
CASSDSRSGGPQETQYF
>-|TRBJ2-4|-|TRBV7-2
TGTGCCAGCAGCTTAGGTGAGGGTTGGTGGAACATTCAGTACTTC
CASSLGEGWWNIQYF
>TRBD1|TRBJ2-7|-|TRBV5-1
TGCGCCAGCAGCCCGGGACAGGGGATCTACGAGCAGTACTTC
CASSPGQGIYEQYF
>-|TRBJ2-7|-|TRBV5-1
TGCGCCAGCAGCTTGTATTCGCAACAGGGTAACGAGCAGTACTTC
CASSLYSQQGNEQYF
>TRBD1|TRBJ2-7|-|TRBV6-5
TGTGCCAGCAGGCAGGGGGACAGGTCCTACGAGCAGTACTTC
CASRQGDRSYEQYF
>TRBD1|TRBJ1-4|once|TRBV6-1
TGTGCCAGCAGTGAAGCCACGCTTCAGGGGGCACTGTTTTTT
CASSEATLQGALFF
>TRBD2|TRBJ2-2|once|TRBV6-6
TGTGCCAGCAGGACTAGCCCGAACACCGGGGAGCTGTTTTTT
CASRTSPNTGELFF
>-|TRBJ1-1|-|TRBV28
TGTGCCAGCAGTCCCCAAAGGGGATATGACACTGAAGCTTTCTTT
CASSPQRGYDTEAFF
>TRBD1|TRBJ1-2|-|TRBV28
TGTGCCAGCAGCATCCAGGGGGCTCGGAGAGGTGGCTACACCTTC
CASSIQGARRGGYTF
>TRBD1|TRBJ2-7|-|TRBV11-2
TGTGCCAGCAGCCGAAGGGCGGGACAGGGTCGGTTCGCCTCCTACGAGCAGTACTTC
CASSRRAGQGRFASYEQYF
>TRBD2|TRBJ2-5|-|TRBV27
TGTGCCAGCAGTATACTAGCGGGGGGGATGGAGACCCAGTACTTC
CASSILAGGMETQYF